The 13 T cell receptor beta chains reported below all come from one sample, sequenced in a study of post-analysis software for immune sequencing data (dated by TCRdb to 2015 to 2017). The study at large found these results: Significantly higher frequencies in patients than in controls were found for roughly 5 TRBV segments, including TRBV5-6, TRBV5-1 and TRBV20-1.

The library came from PCR. Sequencing used an Illumina HiSeq 2500. To reduce PCR and sequencing biases, unique molecular identifiers were built into the TCR beta cDNA libraries. TCRdb handled the public reads itself, with Q25 trimming in fastp and clone calling in MiXCR, and kept productive beta chains. Rows are unified per CDR3 protein, each entry keeping the most common DNA and genes. For this sample the table gives 250,000 to 300,000 distinct CDR3 sequences, of which roughly a third were detected only once. The ten biggest clones cover less than 6% of the sample. These receptors have no identified antigens. The specimen was blood. All receptors derive from a girl under 18 with multiple sclerosis.

The sample holds many counts of this clonotype. The J gene is TRBJ2-6, the V gene TRBV12-3 or TRBV12-4, with 13 bases matching TRBD2. The J segment lost 2 bases and the V segment lost 5 bases, leaving 3 bases of the junction unmatched. The CDR3 is 17 residues long. The CDR3 spells CASSQLAGGPGANVLTF. The CDR3 DNA reads TGTGCCAGCAGTCAACTAGCGGGGGGGCCTGGGGCCAACGTCCTGACTTTC.

This clonotype has ten or more counts. V gene TRBV11-2 combines with J gene TRBJ1-4, with unresolved D. Trimming took off 5 bases at V and 9 bases at J, with 19 bases between the two ends. Germline CDR1 reads SGHAT; CDR2 reads FQNNGV. The CDR3 covers 15 residues. As DNA, the CDR3 is TGTGCCAGCAGCCCCGGCGGGCCCTCGAGAAAAAAACTGTTTTTT. It translates to CASSPGGPSRKKLFF.

Worth noting for this clonotype: It may be a read error: a sequence one base away is much more abundant. J is TRBJ1-2 and V is TRBV12-3 or TRBV12-4; D is unresolved. The CDR3 length is 13 residues. V shed 4 bases and J shed 8 bases, with 14 bases lying between them. As DNA, the CDR3 is TGTGCCAGCAGTTCTCTTACCTCCATAGGCTACACCTTC. Protein: CASSSLTSIGYTF.

This clonotype was recorded at least ten times. The genes are TRBV5-5 and TRBJ1-4; 8 bases are a match to TRBD1. The CDR3 runs to 13 residues. The trim removed 4 bases at V and 8 bases at J, leaving 4 bases unmatched. Germline CDR1 and CDR2: SGHKS and YYEKEE (reference sequence). The CDR3 reads CASSLTGEEKLFF. The CDR3 region has the DNA TGTGCCAGCAGCCTGACAGGGGAAGAAAAACTGTTTTTT. The entire variable domain, with the rest obtained from reference TRBV5-5 and TRBJ1-4, is as follows: DAGVTQSPTHLIKTRGQQVTLRCSPISGHKSVSWYQQVLGQGPQFIFQYYEKEERGRGNFPDRFSARQFPNYSSELNVNALLLGDSALYLCASSLTGEEKLFFGSGTQLSVL.

This chain connects TRBV5-6 to TRBJ1-1; 8 bases agree with TRBD1. This CDR3 contains 16 residues. Germline V gene lookup returns CDR1 SGHDT and CDR2 YYEEEE. V lost 4 bases, J lost 1 base, and 9 bases stayed unmatched. CDR3 region: CASSPRGQVQNTEAFF. The CDR3 DNA sequence: TGTGCCAGCAGCCCAAGGGGACAGGTTCAGAACACTGAAGCTTTCTTT.

This clonotype was observed many times. This chain joins TRBV27 and TRBJ1-1; D unclear. CDR3 length: 12 amino acids. V lost 3 bases, J lost 8 bases, and 10 bases lay in between. Germline CDR1 and CDR2: MNHEY and SMNVEV (reference sequence). This chain's CDR3 is CASSLNGWEAFF. In DNA form, the CDR3 reads TGTGCCAGCAGTTTGAACGGTTGGGAAGCTTTCTTT.

This clonotype was found a few times. The V and J genes are TRBV2 and TRBJ2-5, with unresolved D. The J call is uncertain, as TRBJ2-7 better fits the DNA end. This CDR3 is built from 11 residues. Germline CDR1 and CDR2: SNHLY and FYNNEI. The chain's CDR3 is CASKRRYEQYF. The CDR3 nucleotides read TGTGCCAGCAAGCGACGGTACGAGCAGTACTTC.

For the CDR3, the DNA is TGTGCCACCAGCAGAGATCGGCAGGGCTATGGCTACACCTTC. Protein sequence: CATSRDRQGYGYTF. The rearrangement links TRBV15 to TRBJ1-2; tentative D call: TRBD1 (5 bases). Trimming shortened V by 0 bases and J by 4 bases, and 9 bases separated the two germline ends. The germline CDR1 and CDR2 sequences are LNHNV and YYDKDF (reference sequence). The CDR3 runs 14 residues. The variable domain in full, completed from reference TRBV15 and TRBJ1-2, reads DAMVIQNPRYQVTQFGKPVTLSCSQTLNHNVMYWYQQKSSQAPKLLFHYYDKDFNNEADTPDNFQSRRPNTSFCFLDIRSPGLGDTAMYLCATSRDRQGYGYTFGSGTRLTVV.

In this sample, this clonotype turned up many times. One junction end does not reproduce the germline sequence, and a read error may be involved. The chain joins TRBV5-6 to TRBJ2-1; D could derive from TRBD1 or TRBD2 (5 bases each). This CDR3 has 15 amino acids. Germline V CDR1 and CDR2: SGHDT, YYEEEE. The CDR3 loop reads CASSLRWAADNGQFF. CDR3 DNA: TGTGCCAGCAGCTTGAGATGGGCAGCGGACAATGGGCAGTTCTTC.

This clonotype has more than one count but fewer than ten. V and J are TRBV27 and TRBJ1-1; D uncertain. This CDR3 is built from 13 residues. Looked up from germline, CDR1 is MNHEY and CDR2 is SMNVEV (reference sequence). Trimming removed 3 bases from V and 9 bases from J, with 14 bases in between. CDR3: CASSLRAGVKAFF. The CDR3 DNA is TGTGCCAGCAGTTTGAGGGCCGGCGTGAAAGCTTTCTTT.

This clonotype appeared many times. One junction end does not reproduce the germline sequence, and a read error may be involved. This chain uses TRBV29-1 with TRBJ1-2; D gene ambiguous. The CDR3 contains 13 residues. Germline CDR1 and CDR2: SQVTM and ANQGSEA. The CDR3 nucleotides read TGCAGCGTTGTAGCGGGGAATGGCTATAGCTACACCTTC. Protein sequence: CSVVAGNGYSYTF.

DNA for the CDR3: TGTGCCAGCAGCGGAGACAGGGCGGAAGATGAAAAACTGTTTTTT. Protein sequence: CASSGDRAEDEKLFF. V gene TRBV7-8 combines with J gene TRBJ1-4; 7 bases map to TRBD1. In germline, CDR1 is SGHVS, CDR2 FQNEAQ. CDR3 length: 15 residues. J lost 6 bases, V lost 5 bases, and 9 bases had no gene match. Full variable domain (outside the CDR3, taken from reference TRBV7-8 and TRBJ1-4): GAGVSQSPRYKVAKRGQDVALRCDPISGHVSLFWYQQALGQGPEFLTYFQNEAQLDKSGLPSDRFFAERPEGSVSTLKIQRTQQEDSAVYLCASSGDRAEDEKLFFGSGTQLSVL.

This clonotype occurred many times. The gene calls are TRBV2 and TRBJ2-4, with 9 bases aligning to TRBD1. This CDR3 contains 14 residues. CDR1 SNHLY and CDR2 FYNNEI come from the germline V gene. The V and J ends lost 6 bases and 7 bases, in that order; junction bases with no gene match: 7. CDR3 sequence: CASRTGTGRNIQYF. The CDR3 region has the DNA TGTGCCAGCAGAACCGGGACAGGGAGGAACATTCAGTACTTC.